The 27 T cell receptor beta chains in this list originate from one sample, sequenced in a study of spatial heterogeneity in lung cancer. TCRdb independently ran MiXCR on the 5' RACE reads; one entry per CDR3 protein. The data hold under 25,000 distinct CDR3 sequences, with approximately 11% observed a single time. Specified time point: blood at routine non-recurrence follow-up after resection. The sample was PBMCs, taken at follow-up. Source of these receptors: a female donor with early-stage non-small cell lung cancer.

In this sample, this clonotype turned up a few times. The chain is built from TRBV7-2 and TRBJ2-7, with 13 bases that match TRBD2. Germline CDR1 reads SGHTA; CDR2 reads FQGNSA. The CDR3 is 15 residues long. Trimming cost V 5 bases and J 6 bases; bases outside gene matches: 7. CDR3 nucleotides: TGTGCCAGCAGCCCAACTAGCGGGGGGGCAGGCGAGCAGTACTTC. As protein: CASSPTSGGAGEQYF.

In its sample, this clonotype was seen many times. The genes are TRBV23-1 and TRBJ2-5, with 7 bases lining up with TRBD1. TRBV23-1 belongs to the ORF category, with a function that is uncertain. The CDR3 spans 16 residues. J was trimmed by 0 bases and V by 4 bases; bases with no gene match: 8. The DNA for the CDR3 is TGCGCCAGCAGTCTAGGGACAGCAACGTACCAAGAGACCCAGTACTTC. It is translated as CASSLGTATYQETQYF.

This clonotype was counted ten times or more. The chain is built from TRBV18 and TRBJ2-5; D might be TRBD1 or TRBD2, each matching 5 bases. Germline lookup yields CDR1 KGHSH and CDR2 LQKENI. This CDR3 contains 14 residues. The V and J ends lost 6 bases and 2 bases respectively, with 13 bases between them. The CDR3: CASSGDGLQETQYF. The CDR3 nucleotides are TGTGCCAGCTCGGGGGACGGGTTGCAAGAGACCCAGTACTTC.

This clonotype was seen repeatedly, ten times or more. The chain uses TRBV6-2 or TRBV6-3 and TRBJ2-2, with D tentatively TRBD1 or TRBD2 (6 bases each). Germline CDR1 reads MNHEY; CDR2 reads SVGEGT. CDR3 length: 16 residues. The V end was cut by 3 bases, the J end by 7 bases, with 18 bases between. As DNA, the CDR3 is TGTGCCAGCAGTTATCCCGACAGGCCGCGGGACGGGGAGCTGTTTTTT. This encodes CASSYPDRPRDGELFF.

This clonotype has at least ten counts. The chain employs TRBV7-2 and TRBJ2-1; D is unclear. V gave up 7 bases and J gave up 9 bases, with 16 bases separating them. The CDR3 contains 13 residues. Per the germline V gene, CDR1 is SGHTA and CDR2 is FQGNSA. The CDR3 reads CASISQLDIEQFF. CDR3 nucleotide sequence: TGTGCCAGCATCTCTCAGCTGGATATTGAGCAGTTCTTC.

This clonotype was detected ten times or more. The chain carries TRBV18 and TRBJ1-1; the D gene is possibly TRBD1 (5 bases). V lost 3 bases and J lost 7, with 15 bases in between. The CDR3 consists of 14 residues. Looked up from germline, CDR1 is KGHSH and CDR2 is LQKENI. The CDR3 coding sequence is TGTGCCAGCTCACCGGGGCCAGGGAGCGGTGAAGCTTTCTTT. This codes for CASSPGPGSGEAFF.

This clonotype occurred a few times. The V and J genes are TRBV5-1 and TRBJ1-4; D gene uncertain. Germline CDR1 reads SGHRS; CDR2 reads YFSETQ. V shed 0 bases and J shed 0 bases, with 6 bases lying between them. There are 15 residues in the CDR3. This CDR3 reads CASSLGLSTNEKLFF. Here the CDR3 DNA reads TGCGCCAGCAGCTTGGGTCTCTCAACTAATGAAAAACTGTTTTTT.

J is TRBJ1-5 and V is TRBV5-1, with 8 positions matching TRBD1. The CDR3 runs 15 residues. Germline assignment: CDR1 SGHRS and CDR2 YFSETQ. V was pared by 0 bases and J by 4 bases, with 3 bases of the junction left unmatched. This CDR3 is CASSLGTGSNQPQHF. CDR3 DNA sequence: TGCGCCAGCAGCTTGGGGACAGGGTCTAATCAGCCCCAGCATTTT.

This clonotype has a count of ten or more. At one of its ends the junction is not consistent with the germline gene, which may arise from a read error. This sequence joins TRBV7-7 and TRBJ1-5; D is ambiguous. This CDR3 has 14 amino acids. Germline CDR1 reads SSHAT; CDR2 reads FNYEAQ (reference sequence). The CDR3 loop reads CASSSGPKGGPQHF. As DNA, the CDR3 is TGTGCTAGCAGCTCTGGCCCTAAAGGAGGGCCCCAGCATTTT.

The gene calls are TRBV12-3 or TRBV12-4 and TRBJ2-1, with 13 bases identical to TRBD2. V shed 1 base, J shed 6 bases, and the junction held 0 bases outside the gene matches. The CDR3 has 15 amino acids. DNA for the CDR3: TGTGCCAGCAGTTTAGGACTAGCGGGGGGCAATGAGCAGTTCTTC. It translates to CASSLGLAGGNEQFF.

This clonotype has a count of ten or more. This sequence joins TRBV7-3 and TRBJ2-3, with 8 bases fitting TRBD2. Germline loops: CDR1 SGHTA, CDR2 FQGTGA. The CDR3 extends over 18 amino acids. Losses at the gene ends were 0 bases for V and 0 bases for J; bases not matched to a gene: 8. CDR3 DNA sequence: TGTGCCAGCAGCTTAACAGCGGGGGCTTACCCTAGCACAGATACGCAGTATTTT. It encodes CASSLTAGAYPSTDTQYF.

This clonotype was recorded at least ten times. J is TRBJ1-4 and V is TRBV12-3 or TRBV12-4; D is uncertain. V was clipped by 2 bases and J by 3 bases, with 7 bases between them. The CDR3 sequence is 14 residues long. CDR3 region: CASSLMGPNEKLFF. The CDR3 DNA sequence: TGTGCCAGCAGTTTAATGGGTCCTAATGAAAAACTGTTTTTT.

This clonotype has at least ten counts. The rearrangement joins TRBV5-1 to TRBJ2-3; 12 bases fit TRBD2. V lost 1 base to trimming and J lost 2 bases; unmatched junction nucleotides: 5. The CDR3 is 17 amino acids. The V gene's germline CDR1 is SGHRS and CDR2 YFSETQ. CDR3 sequence reads: CASSLPLAGGATDTQYF. CDR3 in DNA: TGCGCCAGCAGCTTGCCCCTAGCGGGGGGGGCCACAGATACGCAGTATTTT.

This clonotype has at least ten counts. V is TRBV9 and J is TRBJ2-3; TRBD1 might be the D (5 bases). The CDR3 totals 16 residues. Germline assignment: CDR1 SGDLS and CDR2 YYNGEE. The germline V and J ends were trimmed by 2 bases and 0 bases, with 13 bases remaining between them. CDR3 DNA: TGTGCCAGCAGCGTTTCTCCAGGGTACAGCACAGATACGCAGTATTTT. Encoded protein: CASSVSPGYSTDTQYF.

This clonotype was seen more than once but under ten times. The chain has TRBV5-6 and TRBJ1-6; maybe TRBD1 (6 bases). Between the trimmed V and J ends, which lost 0 bases and 10 bases, there was a span of 11 bases. Germline lookup yields CDR1 SGHDT and CDR2 YYEEEE. The CDR3 is made up of 14 amino acids. DNA for the CDR3: TGTGCCAGCAGCTTGGGCAGGGGAGGATCACCCCTCCACTTT. It specifies CASSLGRGGSPLHF. The full variable domain, rest sourced from reference TRBV5-6 and TRBJ1-6, is DAGVTQSPTHLIKTRGQQVTLRCSPKSGHDTVSWYQQALGQGPQFIFQYYEEEERQRGNFPDRFSGHQFPNYSSELNVNALLLGDSALYLCASSLGRGGSPLHFGNGTRLTVT.

In its sample, this clonotype was seen many times. The chain recombines TRBV7-9 with TRBJ2-3; D possibly corresponds to TRBD2 (5 bases). This CDR3 has 13 amino acids. Trimming cost V 5 bases and J 5 bases, with 11 bases left between them. Per germline, CDR1 SEHNR and CDR2 FQNEAQ (reference sequence). CDR3 nucleotides: TGTGCCAGCAGCCCGGACTGGGTAGATACGCAGTATTTT. Its protein product is CASSPDWVDTQYF.

The chain joins TRBV19 to TRBJ2-3, with 7 bases lining up with TRBD1. Germline trimming cut 3 bases from V and 5 bases from J; bases unmatched to any gene: 8. Per germline, CDR1 LNHDA and CDR2 SQIVND (reference sequence). The CDR3 length is 15 residues. The CDR3 here is CASSIRDRVGDTQYF. As DNA, the CDR3 is TGTGCCAGTAGTATCCGTGACAGGGTTGGAGATACGCAGTATTTT.

The rearrangement joins TRBV12-2 to TRBJ2-7; TRBD2 is the table's D call and was not checked against the DNA. TRBV12-2 is a known pseudogene. The CDR3 consists of 15 residues. The CDR3 here is CASRLDSSGRNEQYF. The CDR3 nucleotides are TGTGCAAGTCGCTTAGATTCTAGCGGGAGGAACGAGCAGTACTTC.

This clonotype was counted between two and nine times. The CDR3 sequence is CSATGTSGSYEQFF. The CDR3 coding sequence is TGCAGTGCTACCGGGACTAGCGGGAGCTATGAGCAGTTCTTC. The chain links TRBV20-1 to TRBJ2-1; 14 bases are shared with TRBD2. V shed 4 bases, J shed 8 bases, and the junction held 4 bases outside the gene matches. Germline V CDR1 and CDR2: DFQATT, SNEGSKA (reference sequence). The CDR3 extends over 14 amino acids.

This clonotype was seen at least ten times. V and J are TRBV6-6 and TRBJ2-5; unclear D gene. V shed 7 bases and J shed 13 bases, with 16 bases lying between them. Germline-derived CDR1 and CDR2 are MNHNY and SVGAGI (reference sequence). This CDR3 region has 11 residues. Written as DNA, the CDR3 is TGTGCCAGCACTCTGGACGGGCCCGTGTACTTC. Its protein product is CASTLDGPVYF.

This clonotype was recorded many times. This chain uses TRBV6-2 or TRBV6-3 with TRBJ2-7; a weak D match, TRBD2 (6 bases). V gave up 10 bases and J gave up 7 bases, with 17 bases separating them. Per germline, CDR1 MNHEY and CDR2 SVGEGT. This CDR3 is 12 amino acids long. As DNA, the CDR3 is TGTGCCACCACGGACTACCTACGGGAGCAGTACTTC. It encodes CATTDYLREQYF.

This clonotype was seen ten or more times. The V call is TRBV29-1, the J call TRBJ2-5; TRBD1 matches at 8 bases. Germline CDR1 and CDR2: SQVTM and ANQGSEA. With V trimmed by 8 bases and J by 2 bases, 4 bases remained unmatched. The CDR3 loop spans 12 amino acids. For the CDR3, the DNA is TGCAGCACCCGGACAGGGCAAGAGACCCAGTACTTC. This gives the protein CSTRTGQETQYF.

This clonotype was observed many times. The J gene is TRBJ2-3, the V gene TRBV14, with D hard to call. The CDR3 is made up of 12 amino acids. V dropped 5 bases and J dropped 8 bases, with 11 bases sitting between them. Germline CDR1 is SGHDN and CDR2 is FVKESK. The CDR3 DNA sequence: TGTGCCAGCAGCTCCCAAGGGTCTACGCAGTATTTT. It translates to CASSSQGSTQYF.

This clonotype was detected ten times or more. The chain joins TRBV7-8 to TRBJ2-1; 11 bases agree with TRBD2. Germline CDR1 reads SGHVS; CDR2 reads FQNEAQ. The CDR3 runs to 19 residues. V lost 5 bases to trimming and J lost 0 bases; unmatched junction nucleotides: 12. The CDR3 nucleotides read TGTGCCAGCAGCCCCCGTGCTAGCGGGGGGCGAAGCTCCTACAATGAGCAGTTCTTC. Amino acid sequence: CASSPRASGGRSSYNEQFF.

Only a few counts were recorded for this clonotype. The rearrangement links TRBV20-1 to TRBJ2-1, with D perhaps matching TRBD2 (6 bases). V lost 5 bases to trimming and J lost 0 bases, with 14 bases between them. This CDR3 spans 15 amino acids. Germline V gives CDR1 DFQATT, CDR2 SNEGSKA (reference sequence). The CDR3 region has the DNA TGCAGTGCTGGGCGGGGAGGAGGCTCCTACAATGAGCAGTTCTTC. Its translation is CSAGRGGGSYNEQFF.

This clonotype was picked up many times. The V call is TRBV5-1, the J call TRBJ2-6; D remains ambiguous. CDR3 length: 12 amino acids. The germline V gene has CDR1 SGHRS and CDR2 YFSETQ. V was pared by 5 bases and J by 3 bases, with 3 bases between. This CDR3 reads CASRGGANVLTF. DNA for the CDR3: TGCGCCAGCAGGGGTGGGGCCAACGTCCTGACTTTC. The full variable domain, in which reference TRBV5-1 and TRBJ2-6 provide the parts outside the CDR3, is KAGVTQTPRYLIKTRGQQVTLSCSPISGHRSVSWYQQTPGQGLQFLFEYFSETQRNKGNFPGRFSGRQFSNSRSEMNVSTLELGDSALYLCASRGGANVLTFGAGSRLTVL.

This clonotype appeared many times. The CDR3 DNA is TGTGCCAGCTCCAGCGGGAGCTCCTACAATGAGCAGTTCTTC. Its translation is CASSSGSSYNEQFF. The V and J genes are TRBV2 and TRBJ2-1; 8 positions match TRBD2. CDR1 SNHLY and CDR2 FYNNEI come from the germline V gene. The CDR3 is 14 amino acids. V was pared by 8 bases and J by 0 bases, with 3 bases of the junction left unmatched.